This T cell receptor beta chain is from a study of control samples from healthy donors and cancer patients. The V gene lost 3 bases and the J gene lost 6 bases, with 12 bases spanning the gap. The CDR3 sequence is 13 residues long. The data were produced by immunoSEQ multiplex PCR, yet TCRdb's version contains in-frame clones alone and is incomplete. The profile shows about 140,000 clones, around nine tenths of them singletons. The chain links TRBV12-3 or TRBV12-4 to TRBJ2-7, with D unresolved. The clonotype comes from a woman in her twenties or thirties in good health. Material: blood. CDR3 coding DNA: TGTGCCAGCAGTTTCGCGGTAGCAAGCGAGCAGTACTTC. It is translated as CASSFAVASEQYF.